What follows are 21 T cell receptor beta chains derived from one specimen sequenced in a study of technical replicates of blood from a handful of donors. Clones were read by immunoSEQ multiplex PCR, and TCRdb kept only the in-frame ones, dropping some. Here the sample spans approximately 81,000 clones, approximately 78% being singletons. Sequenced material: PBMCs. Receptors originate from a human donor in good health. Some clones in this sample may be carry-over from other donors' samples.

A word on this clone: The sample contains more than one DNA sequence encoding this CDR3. DNA of the CDR3: TGTGCCAGCAGCTTGACTAGCGGGGGAGAGACCCAGTACTTC. Amino acids: CASSLTSGGETQYF. The chain joins TRBV5-6 to TRBJ2-5; 11 bases are shared with TRBD2. The germline V gene encodes CDR1 SGHDT and CDR2 YYEEEE. V lost 1 base, J lost 4 bases, and 0 bases stayed unmatched. The CDR3 spans 14 residues.

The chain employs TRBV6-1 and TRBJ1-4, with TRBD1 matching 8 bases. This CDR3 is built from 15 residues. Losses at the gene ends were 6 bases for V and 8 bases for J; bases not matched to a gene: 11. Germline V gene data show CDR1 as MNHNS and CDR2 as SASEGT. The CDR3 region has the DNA TGTGCCAGCAGGGATCCGGGACAGGTTTGGGAAAAACTGTTTTTT. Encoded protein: CASRDPGQVWEKLFF.

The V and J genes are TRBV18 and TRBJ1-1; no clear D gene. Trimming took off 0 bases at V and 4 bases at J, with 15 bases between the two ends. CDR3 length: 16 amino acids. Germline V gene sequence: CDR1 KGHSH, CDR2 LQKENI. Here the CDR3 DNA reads TGTGCCAGCTCACCACCCTCTCGGAGCGTCGGCACTGAAGCTTTCTTT. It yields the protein CASSPPSRSVGTEAFF.

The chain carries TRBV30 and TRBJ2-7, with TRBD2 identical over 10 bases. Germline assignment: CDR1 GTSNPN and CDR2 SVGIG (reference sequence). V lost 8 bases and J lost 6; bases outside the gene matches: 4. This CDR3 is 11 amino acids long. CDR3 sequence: CAGTSGVEQYF. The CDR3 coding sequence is TGTGCCGGCACTAGCGGGGTCGAGCAGTACTTC.

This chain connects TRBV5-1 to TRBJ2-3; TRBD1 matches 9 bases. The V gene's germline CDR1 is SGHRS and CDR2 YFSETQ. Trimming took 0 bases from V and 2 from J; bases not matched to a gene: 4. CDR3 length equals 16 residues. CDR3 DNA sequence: TGCGCCAGCAGCTTGGGGGACAGGGCTGACACAGATACGCAGTATTTT. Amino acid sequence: CASSLGDRADTDTQYF.

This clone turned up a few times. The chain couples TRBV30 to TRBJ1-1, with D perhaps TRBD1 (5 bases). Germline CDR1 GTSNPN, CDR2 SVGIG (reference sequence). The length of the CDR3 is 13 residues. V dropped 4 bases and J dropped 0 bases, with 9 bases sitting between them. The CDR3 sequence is CAWMRGMNTEAFF. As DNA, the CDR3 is TGTGCCTGGATGCGGGGGATGAACACTGAAGCTTTCTTT.

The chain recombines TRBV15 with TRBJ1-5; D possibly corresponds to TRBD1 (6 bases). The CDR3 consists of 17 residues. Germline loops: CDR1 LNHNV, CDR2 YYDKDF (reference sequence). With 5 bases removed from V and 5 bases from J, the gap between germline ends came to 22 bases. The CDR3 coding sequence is TGTGCCACCAGCTCCCGAAGGAGAGGGACATCGCATCAGCCCCAGCATTTT. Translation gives CATSSRRRGTSHQPQHF.

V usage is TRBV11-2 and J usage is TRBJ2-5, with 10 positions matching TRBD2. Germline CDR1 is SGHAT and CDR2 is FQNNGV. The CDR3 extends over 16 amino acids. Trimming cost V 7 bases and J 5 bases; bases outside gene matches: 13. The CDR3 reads CASTYRLAGEWETQYF. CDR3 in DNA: TGTGCCAGCACCTATCGTCTAGCGGGGGAGTGGGAGACCCAGTACTTC.

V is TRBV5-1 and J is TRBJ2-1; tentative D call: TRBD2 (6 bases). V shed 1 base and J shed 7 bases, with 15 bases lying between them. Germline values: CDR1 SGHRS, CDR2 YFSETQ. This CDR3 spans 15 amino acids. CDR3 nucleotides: TGCGCCAGCAGCTTGTGGGGGGAGAGGGAAAATGAGCAGTTCTTC. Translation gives CASSLWGERENEQFF.

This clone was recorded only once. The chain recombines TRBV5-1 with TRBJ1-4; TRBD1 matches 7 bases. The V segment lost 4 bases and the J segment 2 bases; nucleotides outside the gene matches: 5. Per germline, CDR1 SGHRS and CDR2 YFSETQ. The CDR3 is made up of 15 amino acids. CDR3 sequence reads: CASSPMTGTNEKLFF. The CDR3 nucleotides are TGCGCCAGCAGCCCGATGACAGGGACTAATGAAAAACTGTTTTTT. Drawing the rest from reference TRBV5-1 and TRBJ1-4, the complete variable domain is KAGVTQTPRYLIKTRGQQVTLSCSPISGHRSVSWYQQTPGQGLQFLFEYFSETQRNKGNFPGRFSGRQFSNSRSEMNVSTLELGDSALYLCASSPMTGTNEKLFFGSGTQLSVL.

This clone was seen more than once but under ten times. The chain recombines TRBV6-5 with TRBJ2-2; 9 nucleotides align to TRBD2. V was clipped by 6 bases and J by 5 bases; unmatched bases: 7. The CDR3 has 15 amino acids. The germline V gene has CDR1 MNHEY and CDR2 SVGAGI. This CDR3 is CASRPAGGRTGELFF. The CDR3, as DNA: TGTGCCAGCAGGCCAGCGGGAGGCAGGACCGGGGAGCTGTTTTTT.

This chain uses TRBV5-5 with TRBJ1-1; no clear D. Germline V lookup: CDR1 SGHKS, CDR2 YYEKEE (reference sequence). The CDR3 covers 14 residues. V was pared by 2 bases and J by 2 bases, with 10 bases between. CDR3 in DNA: TGTGCCAGCAGCTTACACCTTATCAACACTGAAGCTTTCTTT. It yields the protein CASSLHLINTEAFF.

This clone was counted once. CDR3 amino acids: CASSYGVNTEAFF. Written as DNA, the CDR3 is TGTGCCAGCAGCTACGGAGTGAACACTGAAGCTTTCTTT. The chain carries TRBV4-2 and TRBJ1-1; D not resolved. This CDR3 is built from 13 residues. Per germline, CDR1 LGHNA and CDR2 YNFKEQ. The ends were cut back, 5 bases at V and 0 bases at J, with 7 bases in the middle.

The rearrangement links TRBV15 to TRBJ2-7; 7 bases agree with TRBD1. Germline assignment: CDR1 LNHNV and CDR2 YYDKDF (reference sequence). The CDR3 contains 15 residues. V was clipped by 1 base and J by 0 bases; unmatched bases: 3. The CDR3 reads CATSRVRQGSYEQYF. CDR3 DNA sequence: TGTGCCACCAGCAGAGTAAGACAGGGCTCCTACGAGCAGTACTTC. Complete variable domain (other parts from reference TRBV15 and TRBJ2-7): DAMVIQNPRYQVTQFGKPVTLSCSQTLNHNVMYWYQQKSSQAPKLLFHYYDKDFNNEADTPDNFQSRRPNTSFCFLDIRSPGLGDTAMYLCATSRVRQGSYEQYFGPGTRLTVT.

The CDR3 bases are TGTGCCAGCAGTGAGTACGGGGCAACTAATGAAAAACTGTTTTTT. This sequence encodes CASSEYGATNEKLFF. V usage is TRBV6-1 and J usage is TRBJ1-4; D unclear. The CDR3 is 15 residues long. V lost 3 bases and J lost 0, with 8 bases in between. Germline values: CDR1 MNHNS, CDR2 SASEGT.

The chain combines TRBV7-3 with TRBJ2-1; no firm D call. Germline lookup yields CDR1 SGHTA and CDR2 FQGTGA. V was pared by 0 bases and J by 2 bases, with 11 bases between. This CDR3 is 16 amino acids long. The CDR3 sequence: CASSLTGSPPYNEQFF. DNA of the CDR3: TGTGCCAGCAGCTTAACGGGCAGTCCCCCCTACAATGAGCAGTTCTTC.

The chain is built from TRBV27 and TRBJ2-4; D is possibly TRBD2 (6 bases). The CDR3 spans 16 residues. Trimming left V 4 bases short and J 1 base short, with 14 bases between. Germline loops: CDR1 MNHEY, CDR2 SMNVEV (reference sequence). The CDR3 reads CASSSNKEGAKNIQYF. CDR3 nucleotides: TGTGCCAGCAGTTCTAATAAGGAGGGGGCCAAAAACATTCAGTACTTC.

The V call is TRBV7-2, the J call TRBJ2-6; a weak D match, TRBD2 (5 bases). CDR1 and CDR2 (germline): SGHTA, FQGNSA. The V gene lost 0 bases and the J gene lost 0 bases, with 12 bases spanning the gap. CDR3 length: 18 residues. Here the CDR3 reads CASSLAGGSPSGANVLTF. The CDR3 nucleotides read TGTGCCAGCAGCTTAGCGGGCGGGTCCCCCTCTGGGGCCAACGTCCTGACTTTC.

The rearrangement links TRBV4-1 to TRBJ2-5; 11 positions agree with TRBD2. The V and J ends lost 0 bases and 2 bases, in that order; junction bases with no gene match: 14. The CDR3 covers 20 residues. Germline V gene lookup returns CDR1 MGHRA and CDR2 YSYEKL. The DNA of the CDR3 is TGCGCCAGCAGCCAAGAGTCGGCTAGCGGGAGGACAGGGGTTCAAGAGACCCAGTACTTC. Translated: CASSQESASGRTGVQETQYF.

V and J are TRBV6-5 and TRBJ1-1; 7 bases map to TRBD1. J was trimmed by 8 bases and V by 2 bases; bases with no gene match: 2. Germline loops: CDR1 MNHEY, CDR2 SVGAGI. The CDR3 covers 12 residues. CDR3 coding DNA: TGTGCCAGCAGTTACCGAGGGGGCGAAGCTTTCTTT. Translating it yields CASSYRGGEAFF.

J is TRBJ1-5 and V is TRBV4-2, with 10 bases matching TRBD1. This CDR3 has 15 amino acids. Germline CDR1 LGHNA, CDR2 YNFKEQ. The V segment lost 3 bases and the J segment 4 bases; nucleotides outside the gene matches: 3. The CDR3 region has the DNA TGTGCCAGCAGCCACCTGGGACAGGGGAATCAGCCCCAGCATTTT. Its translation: CASSHLGQGNQPQHF.